The 29 T cell receptor beta chains listed next were all sequenced from one sample in a study of cytomegalovirus exposure and HLA in healthy donors. PCR amplification relied on 60 Vbeta primers (plus 13 Jbeta primers). Using immunoSEQ multiplex PCR, the repertoire was profiled, and TCRdb retains in-frame clones only, with some absent. The sample has around 180,000 clones, over 70% seen once. Sequenced sample: PBMCs. Receptor source: a woman aged 45 to 65 in good health and CMV-seronegative.

The chain carries TRBV11-2 and TRBJ2-3; D gene ambiguous. Germline assignment: CDR1 SGHAT and CDR2 FQNNGV. V lost 5 bases and J 4 bases, leaving 16 bases between the germline ends. The CDR3 contains 15 residues. DNA of the CDR3: TGTGCCAGCAGCCTCACCCTGTTCGGGTCAGATACGCAGTATTTT. Its protein product is CASSLTLFGSDTQYF. Drawing the rest from reference TRBV11-2 and TRBJ2-3, the complete variable domain is EAGVAQSPRYKIIEKRQSVAFWCNPISGHATLYWYQQILGQGPKLLIQFQNNGVVDDSQLPKDRFSAERLKGVDSTLKIQPAKLEDSAVYLCASSLTLFGSDTQYFGPGTRLTVL.

The rearrangement uses TRBV9 and TRBJ2-2, with TRBD1 identical over 8 bases. With 0 bases clipped from V and 2 bases from J, the junction kept 6 bases outside the gene matches. This CDR3 is built from 17 residues. The germline gives CDR1 SGDLS, CDR2 YYNGEE. CDR3 residues: CASSVGPGTGNTGELFF. CDR3 coding DNA: TGTGCCAGCAGCGTAGGACCCGGGACAGGAAACACCGGGGAGCTGTTTTTT.

This rearrangement joins TRBV7-2 to TRBJ2-2; 9 positions match TRBD1. The V segment lost 5 bases and the J segment 2 bases; nucleotides outside the gene matches: 6. CDR3 length: 16 residues. CDR1 is SGHTA and CDR2 is FQGNSA in the germline V gene. The CDR3 DNA sequence: TGTGCCAGCAGCAGGGGGGGACAGGGCAACACCGGGGAGCTGTTTTTT. Its translation is CASSRGGQGNTGELFF.

The CDR3 here is CASSTGGIDGYTF. The CDR3 DNA reads TGTGCCAGCTCTACAGGGGGGATTGATGGCTACACCTTC. V usage is TRBV18 and J usage is TRBJ1-2; 8 bases are shared with TRBD1. Germline V gene data show CDR1 as KGHSH and CDR2 as LQKENI. The junction had 6 bases not matched to a gene; V was cut back by 6 bases and J by 6 bases. This CDR3 is 13 amino acids long. The variable domain in full, with the rest retrieved from reference TRBV18 and TRBJ1-2, is NAGVMQNPRHLVRRRGQEARLRCSPMKGHSHVYWYRQLPEEGLKFMVYLQKENIIDESGMPKERFSAEFPKEGPSILRIQQVVRGDSAAYFCASSTGGIDGYTFGSGTRLTVV.

This clone was recorded a few times. This chain joins TRBV6-5 and TRBJ1-1; 7 nucleotides align to TRBD1. V trimming: 2 bases; J trimming: 5 bases; junction bases outside the gene matches: 5. The CDR3 loop spans 14 amino acids. The germline V gene has CDR1 MNHEY and CDR2 SVGAGI. CDR3 protein: CASSYRTGETEAFF. CDR3 DNA sequence: TGTGCCAGCAGTTACCGCACAGGGGAGACTGAAGCTTTCTTT.

The CDR3: CASSEKGTGGRETQYF. DNA for the CDR3: TGTGCCAGCAGTGAAAAGGGTACAGGGGGCCGGGAGACCCAGTACTTC. V is TRBV25-1 and J is TRBJ2-5; 9 nucleotides line up with TRBD1. Trimming at V came to 2 bases and at J to 5 bases, leaving 9 bases not matched to a gene. The CDR3 is 16 amino acids. Germline V lookup: CDR1 MGHDK, CDR2 SYGVNS.

J is TRBJ1-1 and V is TRBV19; TRBD1 aligns across 10 bases. Losses at the gene ends were 4 bases for V and 1 base for J; bases not matched to a gene: 6. Germline V gene sequence: CDR1 LNHDA, CDR2 SQIVND (reference sequence). The CDR3 runs 16 residues. The CDR3 loop is CASSSLTGGANTEAFF. The CDR3 DNA follows: TGTGCCAGTAGTAGTTTGACAGGGGGCGCGAACACTGAAGCTTTCTTT.

The chain carries TRBV5-4 and TRBJ1-2; D gene uncertain. Per germline, CDR1 SGHNT and CDR2 YYREEE (reference sequence). V lost 4 bases to trimming and J lost 9 bases, with 13 bases between them. This CDR3 is built from 12 residues. CDR3 coding DNA: TGTGCCAGCAGCATCGCCGAGACAAGCTACACCTTC. It encodes CASSIAETSYTF.

This chain links TRBV10-3 with TRBJ1-5; D is undetermined. This CDR3 has 14 amino acids. Germline values: CDR1 ENHRY, CDR2 SYGVKD. V was shortened by 4 bases and J by 0 bases, with 7 bases between the two germline ends. CDR3 sequence: CAISGADSNQPQHF. Written as DNA, the CDR3 is TGTGCCATCAGTGGGGCAGATAGCAATCAGCCCCAGCATTTT.

The sample holds a few counts of this clone. V is TRBV7-8 and J is TRBJ1-5; 8 bases match TRBD1. The V and J ends lost 2 bases and 10 bases, in that order; junction bases with no gene match: 1. The CDR3 totals 12 residues. From germline, CDR1 is SGHVS and CDR2 FQNEAQ. The DNA of the CDR3 is TGTGCCAGCAGCTTACCAGGGGGCCCCCAGCATTTT. Protein sequence: CASSLPGGPQHF. Variable domain in full (rest from reference TRBV7-8 and TRBJ1-5): GAGVSQSPRYKVAKRGQDVALRCDPISGHVSLFWYQQALGQGPEFLTYFQNEAQLDKSGLPSDRFFAERPEGSVSTLKIQRTQQEDSAVYLCASSLPGGPQHFGDGTRLSIL.

This clone was counted between two and nine times. The chain employs TRBV5-4 and TRBJ1-1; D not certain. The CDR3 spans 13 residues. Trimming removed 3 bases from V and 7 bases from J, with 13 bases in between. CDR1 is SGHNT and CDR2 is YYREEE in the germline V gene (reference sequence). CDR3 nucleotide sequence: TGTGCCAGCAGCTCGGTCCTGTCCTATGAAGCTTTCTTT. Translated, it gives CASSSVLSYEAFF.

This clone has just a few counts. Written as DNA, the CDR3 is TGTGCCAGCAGCTCTTTTGCGGAGGAACTGTTTTTT. Translated, it gives CASSSFAEELFF. The V gene is TRBV5-4, the J gene TRBJ1-4, with D hard to call. The CDR3 extends over 12 amino acids. Germline CDR1 SGHNT, CDR2 YYREEE (reference sequence). The V end lost 3 bases, the J end lost 12 bases, and 12 bases lay between the germline ends.

This clone was found once. The rearrangement links TRBV5-1 to TRBJ2-7, with 12 nucleotides matching TRBD1. Germline V CDR1 and CDR2: SGHRS, YFSETQ. V lost 0 bases, J lost 7 bases, and 5 bases stayed unmatched. The CDR3 contains 15 residues. CDR3 DNA: TGCGCCAGCAGCTTGGGTGGGACAGGGGGCGAAGAGCAGTACTTC. It encodes CASSLGGTGGEEQYF. Supplemented by reference TRBV5-1 and TRBJ2-7, the full variable domain reads KAGVTQTPRYLIKTRGQQVTLSCSPISGHRSVSWYQQTPGQGLQFLFEYFSETQRNKGNFPGRFSGRQFSNSRSEMNVSTLELGDSALYLCASSLGGTGGEEQYFGPGTRLTVT.

This clone was observed a handful of times. The chain combines TRBV5-6 with TRBJ1-1, with a possible D match to TRBD1 (6 bases). Per the germline V gene, CDR1 is SGHDT and CDR2 is YYEEEE. V was pared by 7 bases and J by 7 bases, with 14 bases between. CDR3 length: 12 amino acids. CDR3 in amino acids: CASERGGGEAFF. The CDR3 bases are TGTGCCAGCGAACGGGGGGGCGGTGAAGCTTTCTTT.

This clone was observed a few times. This chain uses TRBV28 with TRBJ2-1; D might be TRBD1 (6 bases). The CDR3 is 13 residues long. V gave up 4 bases and J gave up 9 bases, with 13 bases separating them. Per germline, CDR1 MDHEN and CDR2 SYDVKM. The CDR3 loop is CASSSFRGSEQFF. The DNA for the CDR3 is TGTGCCAGCAGTTCGTTCAGGGGTAGTGAGCAGTTCTTC.

J is TRBJ1-2 and V is TRBV7-9; possible D gene TRBD1, 5 bases. This CDR3 has 13 amino acids. The germline V gene has CDR1 SEHNR and CDR2 FQNEAQ (reference sequence). Trimming shortened V by 5 bases and J by 6 bases, and 13 bases separated the two germline ends. The DNA of the CDR3 is TGTGCCAGCAGCCGTCGCAGGGAAGATGGCTACACCTTC. Translation gives CASSRRREDGYTF.

This clone was picked up a small number of times. This chain connects TRBV5-4 to TRBJ2-2, with 10 bases that match TRBD1. This CDR3 is built from 14 residues. V shed 2 bases, J shed 7 bases, and the junction held 2 bases outside the gene matches. Germline V gene lookup returns CDR1 SGHNT and CDR2 YYREEE (reference sequence). This chain's CDR3 is CASSFGQGDGELFF. In nucleotides, the CDR3 is TGTGCCAGCAGCTTCGGACAGGGGGACGGGGAGCTGTTTTTT.

The genes are TRBV28 and TRBJ2-2, with a tentative D call TRBD1 (5 bases). Germline V gene lookup returns CDR1 MDHEN and CDR2 SYDVKM. This CDR3 comprises 14 residues. With 11 bases removed from V and 6 bases from J, the gap between germline ends came to 19 bases. The CDR3 spells CAYEDNRFSGELFF. In DNA, the CDR3 is TGTGCCTACGAGGACAACAGATTTTCCGGGGAGCTGTTTTTT.

This clone was found once. This CDR3 is also generated by other DNA sequences in the sample. V usage is TRBV27 and J usage is TRBJ1-1; maybe TRBD1 (5 bases). The length of the CDR3 is 15 residues. V was clipped by 5 bases and J by 0 bases, with 13 bases between them. The germline V gene has CDR1 MNHEY and CDR2 SMNVEV (reference sequence). This chain's CDR3 is CASSLGRGMNTEAFF. The CDR3 region has the DNA TGTGCCAGCAGTCTGGGTAGGGGCATGAACACTGAAGCTTTCTTT.

The chain couples TRBV7-9 to TRBJ2-7, with 9 positions matching TRBD2. From germline, CDR1 is SEHNR and CDR2 FQNEAQ (reference sequence). This CDR3 is 15 amino acids long. Trimming cost V 1 base and J 1 base; bases outside gene matches: 2. The CDR3 sequence: CASSLGLAASYEQYF. The CDR3 DNA reads as TGTGCCAGCAGCTTAGGACTAGCGGCGTCCTACGAGCAGTACTTC.

In its sample, this clone was seen a few times. The chain employs TRBV7-2 and TRBJ2-5, with D possibly TRBD1 on 6 matching bases. V was clipped by 6 bases and J by 7 bases, with 15 bases between them. The CDR3 spans 13 residues. CDR1 is SGHTA and CDR2 is FQGNSA in the germline V gene. CDR3 coding DNA: TGTGCCAGCAGTATTCAGGGGTTAGGGACCCAGTACTTC. As protein: CASSIQGLGTQYF.

The chain recombines TRBV29-1 with TRBJ2-2; perhaps TRBD2 as D (6 bases). Germline V gene data show CDR1 as SQVTM and CDR2 as ANQGSEA. The CDR3 has 16 residues. The ends were cut back, 7 bases at V and 5 bases at J, with 23 bases in the middle. The CDR3, as DNA: TGCAGCGCTCGGTCGGAGGGTTTGGGGTGGACCGGGGAGCTGTTTTTT. Amino acids: CSARSEGLGWTGELFF.

This chain connects TRBV4-1 to TRBJ2-7, with 7 bases identical to TRBD2. With 1 base clipped from V and 6 bases from J, the junction kept 3 bases outside the gene matches. The germline CDR1 and CDR2 sequences are MGHRA and YSYEKL. This CDR3 region has 13 residues. CDR3 nucleotides: TGCGCCAGCAGCCAAGCGGGGGGTCGCGAGCAGTACTTC. As protein: CASSQAGGREQYF.

With regard to this clone: Germline and junction disagree at one end, which may indicate a read error. The V and J genes are TRBV7-7 and TRBJ1-4; 7 bases fit TRBD1. The CDR3 extends over 15 amino acids. Looked up from germline, CDR1 is SSHAT and CDR2 is FNYEAQ (reference sequence). The CDR3 here is CASSLETGAGEKLFF. In DNA form, the CDR3 reads TGTGCTAGCAGCTTAGAAACAGGGGCGGGTGAAAAACTGTTTTTT.

This clone has only a few counts. This chain joins TRBV19 and TRBJ2-5; 9 nucleotides agree with TRBD2. The CDR3 loop spans 14 amino acids. With 5 bases clipped from V and 11 bases from J, the junction kept 12 bases outside the gene matches. Germline V gene sequence: CDR1 LNHDA, CDR2 SQIVND (reference sequence). CDR3 loop: CASSQSGRPFSQYF. CDR3 coding DNA: TGTGCCAGTAGTCAAAGCGGGAGGCCCTTCTCGCAGTACTTC.

This clone has only one observation. The chain links TRBV4-1 to TRBJ2-3; 12 bases are a match to TRBD2. The CDR3 length is 16 residues. V shed 3 bases and J 6 bases; nucleotides not matched to a gene: 7. Germline V gives CDR1 MGHRA, CDR2 YSYEKL. The CDR3 DNA reads TGCGCCAGCAGCCAGGGCTCTAGCGGGGGGGCCGATACGCAGTATTTT. Translated: CASSQGSSGGADTQYF.

The V call is TRBV5-4, the J call TRBJ2-7; 10 nucleotides match TRBD1. This CDR3 spans 18 amino acids. Germline-derived CDR1 and CDR2 are SGHNT and YYREEE (reference sequence). The V gene end was trimmed by 2 bases and the J gene end by 1 base; junction bases not matched to a gene: 12. In nucleotides, the CDR3 is TGTGCCAGCAGCTTAAGCGACAGGGGGCCCAAATCATCCTACGAGCAGTACTTC. Amino acids: CASSLSDRGPKSSYEQYF.

V gene TRBV2 combines with J gene TRBJ1-2; TRBD1 matches at 11 bases. This CDR3 region has 14 residues. The trim removed 4 bases at V and 4 bases at J, leaving 2 bases unmatched. Germline assignment: CDR1 SNHLY and CDR2 FYNNEI. Here the CDR3 reads CASSGGQGGYGYTF. CDR3 coding DNA: TGTGCCAGCAGTGGGGGACAGGGGGGCTATGGCTACACCTTC. Together with reference TRBV2 and TRBJ1-2, the CDR3 gives the full variable domain: EPEVTQTPSHQVTQMGQEVILRCVPISNHLYFYWYRQILGQKVEFLVSFYNNEISEKSEIFDDQFSVERPDGSNFTLKIRSTKLEDSAMYFCASSGGQGGYGYTFGSGTRLTVV.

This chain joins TRBV28 and TRBJ2-5; no firm D call. CDR3 length equals 14 residues. V shed 3 bases and J shed 5 bases, with 13 bases lying between them. Germline V lookup: CDR1 MDHEN, CDR2 SYDVKM. CDR3 in amino acids: CASSFPQTPETQYF. Written as DNA, the CDR3 is TGTGCCAGCAGTTTCCCACAGACCCCGGAGACCCAGTACTTC.